What follows is one T cell receptor beta chain and its context. The data originate from a study of CD8 T cell repertoires and HIV-1 epitope variants. This CDR3 has 14 amino acids. Germline CDR1 SGHNT, CDR2 YYREEE (reference sequence). V was trimmed by 4 bases and J by 12 bases, leaving 19 bases between them. Assay used: immunoSEQ multiplex PCR; TCRdb lists only in-frame clones, some missing. The table includes approximately 90,000 clones, roughly 81% detected once. The J gene is TRBJ1-4, the V gene TRBV5-4; a weak D match, TRBD1 (6 bases). This sequence was found in a male donor with HIV. The sample comprised uncultured baseline CD8+ T cells from peripheral blood mononuclear cells (PBMCs). The CDR3 region is CASSRQVAPEELFF. CDR3 DNA: TGTGCCAGCAGCCGACAGGTTGCTCCCGAAGAACTGTTTTTT.